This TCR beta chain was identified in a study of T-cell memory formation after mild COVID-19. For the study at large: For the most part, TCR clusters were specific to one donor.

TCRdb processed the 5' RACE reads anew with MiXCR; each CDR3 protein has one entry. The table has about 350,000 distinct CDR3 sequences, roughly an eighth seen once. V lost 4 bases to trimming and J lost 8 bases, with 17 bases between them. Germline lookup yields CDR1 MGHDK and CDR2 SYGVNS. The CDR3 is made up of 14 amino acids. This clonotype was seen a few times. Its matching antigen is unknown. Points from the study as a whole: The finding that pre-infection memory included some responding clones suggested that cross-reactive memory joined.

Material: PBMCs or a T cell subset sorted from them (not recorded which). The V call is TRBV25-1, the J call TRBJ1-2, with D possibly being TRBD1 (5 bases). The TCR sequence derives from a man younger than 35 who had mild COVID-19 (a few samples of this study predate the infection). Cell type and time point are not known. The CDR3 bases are TGTGCCAGCAGTGGGACGGGAGCCGGGGGAGGCTACACCTTC. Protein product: CASSGTGAGGGYTF.